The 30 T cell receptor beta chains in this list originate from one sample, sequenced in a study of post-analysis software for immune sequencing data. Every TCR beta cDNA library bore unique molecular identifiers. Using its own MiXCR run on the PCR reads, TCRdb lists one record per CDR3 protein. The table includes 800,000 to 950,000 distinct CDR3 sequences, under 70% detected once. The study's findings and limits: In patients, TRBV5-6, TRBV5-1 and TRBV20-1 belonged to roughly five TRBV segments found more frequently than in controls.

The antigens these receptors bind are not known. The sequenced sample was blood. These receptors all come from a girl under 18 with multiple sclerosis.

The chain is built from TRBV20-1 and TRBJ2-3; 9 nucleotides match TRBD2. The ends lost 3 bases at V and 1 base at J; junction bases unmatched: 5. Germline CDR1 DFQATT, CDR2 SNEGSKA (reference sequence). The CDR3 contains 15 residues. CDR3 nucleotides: TGCAGTGCTAGGGTAGCGGGAGTTCGCACAGATACGCAGTATTTT. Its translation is CSARVAGVRTDTQYF.

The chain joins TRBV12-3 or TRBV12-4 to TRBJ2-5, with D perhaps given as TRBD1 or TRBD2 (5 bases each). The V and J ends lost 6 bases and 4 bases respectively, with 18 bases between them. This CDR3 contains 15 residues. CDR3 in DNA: TGTGCCAGCAGCATCCCGGGACCTGGGGCAGAGACCCAGTACTTC. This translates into CASSIPGPGAETQYF.

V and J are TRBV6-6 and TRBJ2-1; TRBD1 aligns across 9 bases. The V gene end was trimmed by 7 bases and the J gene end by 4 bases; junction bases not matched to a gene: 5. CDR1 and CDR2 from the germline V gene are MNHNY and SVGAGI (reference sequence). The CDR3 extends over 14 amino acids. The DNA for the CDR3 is TGTGCCAGCACCCCGACAGGGGGGTACAATGAGCAGTTCTTC. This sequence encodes CASTPTGGYNEQFF.

CDR3 sequence: CAISHLDSAAGELFF. CDR3 DNA: TGTGCCATCAGCCACCTCGATTCGGCGGCCGGGGAGCTGTTTTTT. The chain recombines TRBV10-3 with TRBJ2-2; D is unresolved. CDR3 size: 15 residues. V shed 6 bases and J shed 6 bases, with 17 bases lying between them. Germline V gives CDR1 ENHRY, CDR2 SYGVKD.

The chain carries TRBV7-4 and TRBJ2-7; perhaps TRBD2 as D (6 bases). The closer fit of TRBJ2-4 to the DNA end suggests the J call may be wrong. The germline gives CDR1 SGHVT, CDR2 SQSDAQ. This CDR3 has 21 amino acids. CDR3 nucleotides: TGTGCCAGCAGCCCGATCCGCGAGCGGGCGGAGGTATCCCGTACCAAAAACATTCAGTACTTC. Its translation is CASSPIRERAEVSRTKNIQYF.

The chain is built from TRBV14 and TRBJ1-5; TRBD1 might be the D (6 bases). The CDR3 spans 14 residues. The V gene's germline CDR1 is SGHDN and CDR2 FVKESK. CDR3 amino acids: CTGSRQGRGQPQHF. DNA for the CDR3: TGTACCGGCAGCCGGCAGGGGAGAGGGCAGCCCCAGCATTTT. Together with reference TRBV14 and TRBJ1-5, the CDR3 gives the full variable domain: EAGVTQFPSHSVIEKGQTVTLRCDPISGHDNLYWYRRVMGKEIKFLLHFVKESKQDESGMPNNRFLAERTGGTYSTLKVQPAELEDSGVYFCTGSRQGRGQPQHFGDGTRLSIL.

The CDR3 region has the DNA TGTGCCAGCCAGAGGGCGGCGAACACTGAAGCTTTCTTT. The encoded protein is CASQRAANTEAFF. The chain combines TRBV12-3 or TRBV12-4 with TRBJ1-1; D is unclear. V lost 8 bases to trimming and J lost 1 base, with 11 bases between them. The CDR3 consists of 13 residues.

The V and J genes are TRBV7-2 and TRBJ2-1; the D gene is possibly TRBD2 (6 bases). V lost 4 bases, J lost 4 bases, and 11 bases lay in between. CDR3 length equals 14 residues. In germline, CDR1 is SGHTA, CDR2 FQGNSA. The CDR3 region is CASSYLARYNEQFF. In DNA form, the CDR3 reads TGTGCCAGCAGCTATCTAGCGCGGTACAATGAGCAGTTCTTC.

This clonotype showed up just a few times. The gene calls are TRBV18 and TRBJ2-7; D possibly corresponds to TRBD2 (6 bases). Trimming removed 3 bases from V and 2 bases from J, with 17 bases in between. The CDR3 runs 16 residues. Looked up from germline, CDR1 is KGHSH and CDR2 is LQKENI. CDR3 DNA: TGTGCCAGCTCACCCCTCACCGGAGGGCCGACCTACGAGCAGTACTTC. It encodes CASSPLTGGPTYEQYF. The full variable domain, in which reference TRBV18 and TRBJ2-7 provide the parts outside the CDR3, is NAGVMQNPRHLVRRRGQEARLRCSPMKGHSHVYWYRQLPEEGLKFMVYLQKENIIDESGMPKERFSAEFPKEGPSILRIQQVVRGDSAAYFCASSPLTGGPTYEQYFGPGTRLTVT.

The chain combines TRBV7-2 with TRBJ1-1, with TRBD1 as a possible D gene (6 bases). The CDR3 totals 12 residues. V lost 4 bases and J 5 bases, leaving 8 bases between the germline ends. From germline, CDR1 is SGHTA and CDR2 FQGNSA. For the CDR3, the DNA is TGTGCCAGCAGCTGGCAGGGGACTGAAGCTTTCTTT. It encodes CASSWQGTEAFF.

CDR3 loop: CASSPRDRSETQYF. The CDR3 DNA reads TGCGCCAGCAGCCCTCGCGACAGGTCGGAGACCCAGTACTTC. The genes are TRBV5-1 and TRBJ2-5, with D possibly TRBD1 on 6 matching bases. CDR3 length equals 14 residues. Looked up from germline, CDR1 is SGHRS and CDR2 is YFSETQ. The V end was cut by 4 bases, the J end by 5 bases, with 15 bases between.

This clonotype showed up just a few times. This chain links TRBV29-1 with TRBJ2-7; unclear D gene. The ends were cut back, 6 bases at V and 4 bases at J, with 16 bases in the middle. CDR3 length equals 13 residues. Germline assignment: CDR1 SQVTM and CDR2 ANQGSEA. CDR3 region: CSVARRLGYEQYF. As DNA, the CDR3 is TGCAGCGTGGCTCGGCGGCTTGGGTACGAGCAGTACTTC.

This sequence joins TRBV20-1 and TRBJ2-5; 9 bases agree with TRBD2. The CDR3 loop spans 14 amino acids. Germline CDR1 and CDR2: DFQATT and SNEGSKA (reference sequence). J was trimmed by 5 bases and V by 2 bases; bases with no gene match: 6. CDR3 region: CSARRLAGAETQYF. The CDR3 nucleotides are TGCAGTGCTAGACGATTAGCGGGGGCCGAGACCCAGTACTTC.

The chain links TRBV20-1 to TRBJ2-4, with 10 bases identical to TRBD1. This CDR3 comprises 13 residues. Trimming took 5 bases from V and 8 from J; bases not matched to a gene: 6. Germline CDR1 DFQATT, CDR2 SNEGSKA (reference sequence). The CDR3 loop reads CSARTGGSDIQYF. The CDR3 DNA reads TGCAGTGCTCGGACAGGGGGTTCGGACATTCAGTACTTC.

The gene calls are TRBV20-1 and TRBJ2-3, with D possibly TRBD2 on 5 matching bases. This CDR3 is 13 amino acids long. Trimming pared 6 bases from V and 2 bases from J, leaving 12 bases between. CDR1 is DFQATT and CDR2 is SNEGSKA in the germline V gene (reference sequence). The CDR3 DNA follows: TGCAGTGCCGTCGCGGGTTCCACAGATACGCAGTATTTT. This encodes CSAVAGSTDTQYF.

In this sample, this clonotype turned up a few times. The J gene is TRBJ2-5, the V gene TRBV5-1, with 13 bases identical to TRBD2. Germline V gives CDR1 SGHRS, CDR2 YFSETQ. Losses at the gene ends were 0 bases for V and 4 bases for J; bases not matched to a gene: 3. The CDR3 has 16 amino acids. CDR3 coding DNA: TGCGCCAGCAGCTTGGGACTAGCGGGAGGCCTAGAGACCCAGTACTTC. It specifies CASSLGLAGGLETQYF. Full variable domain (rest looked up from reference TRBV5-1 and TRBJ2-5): KAGVTQTPRYLIKTRGQQVTLSCSPISGHRSVSWYQQTPGQGLQFLFEYFSETQRNKGNFPGRFSGRQFSNSRSEMNVSTLELGDSALYLCASSLGLAGGLETQYFGPGTRLLVL.

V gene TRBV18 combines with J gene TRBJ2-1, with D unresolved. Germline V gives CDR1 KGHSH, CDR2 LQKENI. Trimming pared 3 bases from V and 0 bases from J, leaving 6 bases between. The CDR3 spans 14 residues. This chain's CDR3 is CASSPGFSYNEQFF. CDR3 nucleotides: TGTGCCAGCTCACCCGGCTTCTCCTACAATGAGCAGTTCTTC.

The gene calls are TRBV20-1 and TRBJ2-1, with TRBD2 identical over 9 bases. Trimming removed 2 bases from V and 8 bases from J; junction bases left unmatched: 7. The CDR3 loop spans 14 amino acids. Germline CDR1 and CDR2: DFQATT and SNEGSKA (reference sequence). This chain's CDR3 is CSARLREGRDEQFF. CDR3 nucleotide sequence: TGCAGTGCTAGATTGCGGGAGGGCCGGGATGAGCAGTTCTTC.

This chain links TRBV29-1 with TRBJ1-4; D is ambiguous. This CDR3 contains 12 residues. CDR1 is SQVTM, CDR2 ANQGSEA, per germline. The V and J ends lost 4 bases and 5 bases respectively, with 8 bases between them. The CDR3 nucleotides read TGCAGCGTTGCCAGCTGGAATGAAAAACTGTTTTTT. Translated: CSVASWNEKLFF.

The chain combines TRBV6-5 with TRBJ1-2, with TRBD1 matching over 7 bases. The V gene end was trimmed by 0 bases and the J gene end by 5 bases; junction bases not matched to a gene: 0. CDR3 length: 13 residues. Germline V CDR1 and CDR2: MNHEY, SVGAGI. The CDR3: CASSYSTGYGYTF. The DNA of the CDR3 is TGTGCCAGCAGTTACTCGACAGGGTATGGCTACACCTTC.

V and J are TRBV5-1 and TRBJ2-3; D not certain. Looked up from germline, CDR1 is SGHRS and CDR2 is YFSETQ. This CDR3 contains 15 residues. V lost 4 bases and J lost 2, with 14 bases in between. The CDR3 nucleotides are TGCGCCAGCAGCCTTTCGCGGCCATCCACAGATACGCAGTATTTT. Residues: CASSLSRPSTDTQYF.

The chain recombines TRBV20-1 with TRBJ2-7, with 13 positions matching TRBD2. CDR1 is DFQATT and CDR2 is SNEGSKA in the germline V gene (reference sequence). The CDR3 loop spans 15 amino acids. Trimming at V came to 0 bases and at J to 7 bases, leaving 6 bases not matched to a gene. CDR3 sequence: CSARDRTSGGLEQYF. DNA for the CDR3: TGCAGTGCTAGAGATAGGACTAGCGGGGGCTTAGAGCAGTACTTC.

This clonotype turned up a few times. CDR3 coding DNA: TGTGCTAGTGCTCTGGGGGAAGCGAACACCGGGGAGCTGTTTTTT. Translation: CASALGEANTGELFF. This chain uses TRBV12-5 with TRBJ2-2, with D perhaps given as TRBD1 or TRBD2 (5 bases each). CDR3 size: 15 residues. Trimming left V 7 bases short and J 0 bases short, with 12 bases between. Germline V gene lookup returns CDR1 LGHNT and CDR2 FRNRAP.

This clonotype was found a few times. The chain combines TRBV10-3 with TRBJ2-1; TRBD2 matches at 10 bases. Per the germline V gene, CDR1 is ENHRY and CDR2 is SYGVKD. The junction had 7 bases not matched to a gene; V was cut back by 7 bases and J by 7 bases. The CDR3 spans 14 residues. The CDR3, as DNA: TGTGCCATCAAGGGAACTAGCGGGAAGAATGAGCAGTTCTTC. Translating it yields CAIKGTSGKNEQFF.

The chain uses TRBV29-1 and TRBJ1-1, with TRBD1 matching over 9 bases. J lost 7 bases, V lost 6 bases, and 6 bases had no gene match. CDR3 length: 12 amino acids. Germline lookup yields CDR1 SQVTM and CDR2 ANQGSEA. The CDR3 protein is CSVRGTGREAFF. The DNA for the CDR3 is TGCAGCGTACGCGGGACAGGGCGTGAAGCTTTCTTT. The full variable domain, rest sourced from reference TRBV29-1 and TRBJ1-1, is SAVISQKPSRDICQRGTSLTIQCQVDSQVTMMFWYRQQPGQSLTLIATANQGSEATYESGFVIDKFPISRPNLTFSTLTVSNMSPEDSSIYLCSVRGTGREAFFGQGTRLTVV.

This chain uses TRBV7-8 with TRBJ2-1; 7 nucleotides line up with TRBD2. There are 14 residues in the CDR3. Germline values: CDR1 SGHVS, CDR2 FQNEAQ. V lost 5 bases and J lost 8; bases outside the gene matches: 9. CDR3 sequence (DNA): TGTGCCAGCAGCCCATTAGCGGGCTGGGATGAGCAGTTCTTC. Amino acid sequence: CASSPLAGWDEQFF.

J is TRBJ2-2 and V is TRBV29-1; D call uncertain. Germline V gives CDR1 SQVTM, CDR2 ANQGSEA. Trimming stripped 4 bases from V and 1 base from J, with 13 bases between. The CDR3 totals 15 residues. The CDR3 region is CSVGLMAENTGELFF. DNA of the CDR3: TGCAGCGTTGGTTTGATGGCGGAGAACACCGGGGAGCTGTTTTTT.

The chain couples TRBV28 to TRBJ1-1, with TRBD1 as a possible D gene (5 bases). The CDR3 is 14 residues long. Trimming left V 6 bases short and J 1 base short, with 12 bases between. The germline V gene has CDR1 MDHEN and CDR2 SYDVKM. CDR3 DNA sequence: TGTGCCAGCAGCCTCCCCGACAGGAACACTGAAGCTTTCTTT. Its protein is CASSLPDRNTEAFF.

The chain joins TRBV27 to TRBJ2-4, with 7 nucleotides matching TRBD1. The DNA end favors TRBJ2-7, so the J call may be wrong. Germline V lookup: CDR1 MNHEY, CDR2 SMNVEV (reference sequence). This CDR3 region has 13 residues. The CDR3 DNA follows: TGTGCCAGCAGTTGGAAGGGGGCCTTCGAGCAGTACTTC. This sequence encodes CASSWKGAFEQYF.

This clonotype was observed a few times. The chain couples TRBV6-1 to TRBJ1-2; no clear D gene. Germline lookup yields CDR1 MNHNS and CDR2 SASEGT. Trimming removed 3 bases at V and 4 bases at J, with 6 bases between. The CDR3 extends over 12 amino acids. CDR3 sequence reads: CASSDQSYGYTF. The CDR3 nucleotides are TGTGCCAGCAGTGACCAATCCTATGGCTACACCTTC.